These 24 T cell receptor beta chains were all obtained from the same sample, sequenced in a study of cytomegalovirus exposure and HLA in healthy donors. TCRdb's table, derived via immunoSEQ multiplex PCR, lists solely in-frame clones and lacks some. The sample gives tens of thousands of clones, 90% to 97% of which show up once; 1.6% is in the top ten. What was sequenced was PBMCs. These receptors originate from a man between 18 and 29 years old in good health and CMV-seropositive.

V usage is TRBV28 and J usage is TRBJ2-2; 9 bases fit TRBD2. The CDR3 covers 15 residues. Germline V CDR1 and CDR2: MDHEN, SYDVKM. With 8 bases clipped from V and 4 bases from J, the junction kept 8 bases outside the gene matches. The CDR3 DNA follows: TGTGCCAGCCGTACCGCGGGAGGGGGCACCGGGGAGCTGTTTTTT. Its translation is CASRTAGGGTGELFF.

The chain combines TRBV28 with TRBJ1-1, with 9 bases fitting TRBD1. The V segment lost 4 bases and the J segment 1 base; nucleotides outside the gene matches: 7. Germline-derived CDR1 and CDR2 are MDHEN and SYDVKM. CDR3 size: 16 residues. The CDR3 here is CASSSYPGQGNTEAFF. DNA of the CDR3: TGTGCCAGCAGTTCCTATCCGGGACAGGGGAACACTGAAGCTTTCTTT.

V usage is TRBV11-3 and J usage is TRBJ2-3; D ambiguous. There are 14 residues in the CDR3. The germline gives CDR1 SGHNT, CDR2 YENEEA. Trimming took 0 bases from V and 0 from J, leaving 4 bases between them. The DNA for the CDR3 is TGTGCCAGCAGCTTAGACAGGAGCACAGATACGCAGTATTTT. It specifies CASSLDRSTDTQYF. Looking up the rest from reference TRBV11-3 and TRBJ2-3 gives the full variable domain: EAGVVQSPRYKIIEKKQPVAFWCNPISGHNTLYWYLQNLGQGPELLIRYENEEAVDDSQLPKDRFSAERLKGVDSTLKIQPAELGDSAVYLCASSLDRSTDTQYFGPGTRLTVL.

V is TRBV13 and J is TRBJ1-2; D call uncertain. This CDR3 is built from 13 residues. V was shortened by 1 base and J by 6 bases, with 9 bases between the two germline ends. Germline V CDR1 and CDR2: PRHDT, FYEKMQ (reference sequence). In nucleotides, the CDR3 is TGTGCCAGCAGCTTAGATGCGGTCCATGGCTACACCTTC. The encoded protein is CASSLDAVHGYTF.

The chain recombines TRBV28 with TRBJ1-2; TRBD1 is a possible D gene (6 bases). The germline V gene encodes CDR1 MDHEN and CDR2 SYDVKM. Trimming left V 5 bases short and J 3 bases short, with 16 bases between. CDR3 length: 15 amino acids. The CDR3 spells CASSGQFEGHYGYTF. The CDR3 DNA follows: TGTGCCAGCAGTGGACAGTTTGAGGGCCACTATGGCTACACCTTC.

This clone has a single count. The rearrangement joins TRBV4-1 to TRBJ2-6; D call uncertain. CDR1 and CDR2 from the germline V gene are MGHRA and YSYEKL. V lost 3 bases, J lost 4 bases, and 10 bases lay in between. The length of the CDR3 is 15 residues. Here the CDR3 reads CASSHKTRGANVLTF. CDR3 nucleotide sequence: TGCGCCAGCAGCCATAAAACGAGGGGGGCCAACGTCCTGACTTTC.

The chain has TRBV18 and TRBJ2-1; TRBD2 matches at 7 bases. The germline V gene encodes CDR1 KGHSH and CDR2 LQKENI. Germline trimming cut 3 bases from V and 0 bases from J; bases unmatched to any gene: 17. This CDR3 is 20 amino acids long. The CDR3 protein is CASSPRLANYDPSSYNEQFF. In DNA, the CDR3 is TGTGCCAGCTCACCGAGACTAGCTAATTATGACCCGAGCTCCTACAATGAGCAGTTCTTC.

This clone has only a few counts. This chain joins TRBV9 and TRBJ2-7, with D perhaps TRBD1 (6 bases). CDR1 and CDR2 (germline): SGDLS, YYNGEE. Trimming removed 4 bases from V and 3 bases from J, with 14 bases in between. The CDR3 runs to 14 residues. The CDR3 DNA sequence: TGTGCCAGCAGCCCCCGGGACATTAACTACGAGCAGTACTTC. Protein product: CASSPRDINYEQYF.

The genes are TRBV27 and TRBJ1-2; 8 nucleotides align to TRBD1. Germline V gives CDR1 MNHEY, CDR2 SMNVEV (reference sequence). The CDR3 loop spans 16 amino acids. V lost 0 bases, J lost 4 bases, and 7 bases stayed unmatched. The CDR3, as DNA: TGTGCCAGCAGTTTATCGTTTTTCGGGACAGGCTATGGCTACACCTTC. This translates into CASSLSFFGTGYGYTF.

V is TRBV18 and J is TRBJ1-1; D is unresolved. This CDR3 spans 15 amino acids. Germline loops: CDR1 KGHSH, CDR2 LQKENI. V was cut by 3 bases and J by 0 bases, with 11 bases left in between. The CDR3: CASSPAPDMNTEAFF. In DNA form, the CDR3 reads TGTGCCAGCTCACCTGCGCCAGACATGAACACTGAAGCTTTCTTT.

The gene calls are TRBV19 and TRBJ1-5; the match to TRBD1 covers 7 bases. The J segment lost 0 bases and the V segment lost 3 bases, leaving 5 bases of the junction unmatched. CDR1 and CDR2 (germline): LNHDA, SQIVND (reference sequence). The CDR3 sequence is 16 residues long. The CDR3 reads CASSITGQLSNQPQHF. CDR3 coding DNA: TGTGCCAGTAGTATTACGGGACAGCTTAGCAATCAGCCCCAGCATTTT.

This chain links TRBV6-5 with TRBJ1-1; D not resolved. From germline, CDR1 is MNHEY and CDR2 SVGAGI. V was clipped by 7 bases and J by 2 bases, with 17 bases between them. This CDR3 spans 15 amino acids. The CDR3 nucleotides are TGTGCCAGCACCCCCGACACGGTCTATAACACTGAAGCTTTCTTT. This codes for CASTPDTVYNTEAFF.

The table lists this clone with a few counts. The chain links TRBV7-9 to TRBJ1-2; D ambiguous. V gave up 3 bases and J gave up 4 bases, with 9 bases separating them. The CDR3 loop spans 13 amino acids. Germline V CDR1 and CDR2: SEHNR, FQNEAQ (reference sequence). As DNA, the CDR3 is TGTGCCAGCAGCTTCCGCGACACCTATGGCTACACCTTC. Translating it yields CASSFRDTYGYTF.

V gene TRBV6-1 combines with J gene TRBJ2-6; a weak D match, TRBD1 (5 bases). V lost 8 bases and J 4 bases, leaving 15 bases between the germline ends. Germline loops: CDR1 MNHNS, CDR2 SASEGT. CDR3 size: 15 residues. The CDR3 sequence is CASGQQGSGANVLTF. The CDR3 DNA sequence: TGTGCCAGCGGGCAGCAGGGTTCGGGGGCCAACGTCCTGACTTTC.

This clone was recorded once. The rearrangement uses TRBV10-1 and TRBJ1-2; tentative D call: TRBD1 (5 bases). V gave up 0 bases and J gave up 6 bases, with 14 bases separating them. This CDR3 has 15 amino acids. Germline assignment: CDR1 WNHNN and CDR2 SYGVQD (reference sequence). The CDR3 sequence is CASSESSGKGNGYTF. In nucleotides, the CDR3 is TGCGCCAGCAGTGAGTCTTCAGGGAAAGGGAATGGCTACACCTTC.

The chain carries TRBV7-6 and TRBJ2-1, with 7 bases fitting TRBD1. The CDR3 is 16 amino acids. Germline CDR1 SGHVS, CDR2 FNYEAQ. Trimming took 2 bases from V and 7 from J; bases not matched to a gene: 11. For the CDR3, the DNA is TGTGCCAGCAGCTTAACGGCGGCAGGGGGAAGGAATGAGCAGTTCTTC. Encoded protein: CASSLTAAGGRNEQFF.

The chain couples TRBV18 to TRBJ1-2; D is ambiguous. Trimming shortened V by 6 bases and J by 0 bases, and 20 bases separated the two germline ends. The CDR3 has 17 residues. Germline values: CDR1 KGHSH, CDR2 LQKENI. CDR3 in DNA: TGTGCCAGCTCCGCGCCCGATCGCCTTACAGCTAACTATGGCTACACCTTC. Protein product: CASSAPDRLTANYGYTF.

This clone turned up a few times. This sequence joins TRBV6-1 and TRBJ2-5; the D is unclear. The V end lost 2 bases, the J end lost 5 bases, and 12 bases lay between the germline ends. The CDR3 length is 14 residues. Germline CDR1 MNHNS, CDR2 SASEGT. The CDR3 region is CASSESRVLETQYF. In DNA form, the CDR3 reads TGTGCCAGCAGTGAATCTCGGGTTCTGGAGACCCAGTACTTC.

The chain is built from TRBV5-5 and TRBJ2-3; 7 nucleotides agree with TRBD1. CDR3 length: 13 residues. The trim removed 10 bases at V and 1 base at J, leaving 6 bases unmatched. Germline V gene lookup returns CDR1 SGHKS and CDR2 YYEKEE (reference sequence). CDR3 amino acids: CASPGQGTDTQYF. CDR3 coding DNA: TGTGCCTCACCTGGACAGGGCACAGATACGCAGTATTTT.

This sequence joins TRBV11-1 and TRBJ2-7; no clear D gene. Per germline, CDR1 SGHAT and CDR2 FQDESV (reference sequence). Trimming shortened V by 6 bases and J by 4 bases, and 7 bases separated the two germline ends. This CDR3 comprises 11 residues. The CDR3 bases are TGTGCCAGCAGTTCATTTTACGAGCAGTACTTC. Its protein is CASSSFYEQYF.

The CDR3 is CASSLFSGSSADTQYF. The CDR3 DNA reads as TGTGCCAGCAGCTTGTTCAGCGGGAGTTCTGCAGATACGCAGTATTTT. The rearrangement uses TRBV5-6 and TRBJ2-3, with 8 bases identical to TRBD2. The germline V gene encodes CDR1 SGHDT and CDR2 YYEEEE. The CDR3 length is 16 residues. Trimming removed 1 base from V and 4 bases from J; junction bases left unmatched: 8. The whole variable domain, filled in from reference TRBV5-6 and TRBJ2-3, reads DAGVTQSPTHLIKTRGQQVTLRCSPKSGHDTVSWYQQALGQGPQFIFQYYEEEERQRGNFPDRFSGHQFPNYSSELNVNALLLGDSALYLCASSLFSGSSADTQYFGPGTRLTVL.

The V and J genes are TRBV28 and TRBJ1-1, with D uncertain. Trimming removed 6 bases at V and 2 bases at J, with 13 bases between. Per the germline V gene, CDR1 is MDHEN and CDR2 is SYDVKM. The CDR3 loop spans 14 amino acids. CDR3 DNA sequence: TGTGCCAGCAGCCAATGGGCGAGAAACACTGAAGCTTTCTTT. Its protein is CASSQWARNTEAFF.

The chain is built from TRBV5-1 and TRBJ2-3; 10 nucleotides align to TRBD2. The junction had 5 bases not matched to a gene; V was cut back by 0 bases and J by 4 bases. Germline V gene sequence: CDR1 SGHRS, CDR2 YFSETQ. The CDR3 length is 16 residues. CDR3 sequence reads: CASSLGPSGSADTQYF. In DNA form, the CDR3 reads TGCGCCAGCAGCTTGGGTCCTAGCGGGAGTGCAGATACGCAGTATTTT.

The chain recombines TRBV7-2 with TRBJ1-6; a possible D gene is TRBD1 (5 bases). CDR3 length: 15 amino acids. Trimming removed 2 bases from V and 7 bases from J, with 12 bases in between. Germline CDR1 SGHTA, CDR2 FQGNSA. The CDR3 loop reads CASSLNGAANSPLHF. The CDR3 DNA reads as TGTGCCAGCAGCTTAAATGGGGCGGCCAATTCACCCCTCCACTTT.